This TCR beta chain is from a study of human T cells and chemical hapten exposure. Study summary: Small pooled library volume differences chiefly drove per-sample TCR yield variation.

Concerning this clonotype itself: No antigen is known for it.

As the library was built, unique molecular identifiers were attached to individual cDNA molecules. In the study's own analysis: Per sample, the median was 95,638 TCRs, with values from about 24,000 to 680,000. TCRdb ran MiXCR on the 5' RACE reads and lists one entry per CDR3 protein. TCRdb's processing, not the authors', yielded these V and J calls. The table lists roughly 81,000 distinct CDR3 sequences, roughly 15% of them singletons. Germline CDR1 reads MDHEN; CDR2 reads SYDVKM. The V end was cut by 3 bases, the J end by 0 bases, with 16 bases between. This CDR3 has 17 amino acids. Unfractionated whole blood served as the source for total RNA extraction. General study points: DPC sensitization left the count of TCRs above 1 in 1000 unchanged.

This receptor was identified in a female donor in good health. The V gene is TRBV28, the J gene TRBJ2-3; D is ambiguous. CDR3 amino acids: CASSLVEASQSTDTQYF. The DNA for the CDR3 is TGTGCCAGCAGTTTGGTAGAAGCCAGCCAAAGCACAGATACGCAGTATTTT.